What follows are 15 T cell receptor beta chains derived from one specimen sequenced in a study of tissue T cells after allogeneic stem cell transplantation. Repertoires were generated with immunoSEQ multiplex PCR, while TCRdb's copy carries only in-frame clones and drops some. The table includes 17,000 or so clones, roughly three quarters detected once. Sample: spleen. Receptors were obtained from a female BALB/c mouse in good health. The MHC haplotype recorded for the strain is H2-d.

Notes on this clone: Gene labels here are mouse ones. The read ends 1 residue shy of where the CDR3 ends; the end is completed using the germline J gene. The chain carries TRBV24 and TRBJ2-7, with 10 bases aligning to TRBD1. Germline trimming cut 6 bases from V and 5 bases from J; bases unmatched to any gene: 4. This CDR3 spans 13 amino acids. Germline V CDR1 and CDR2: KGHTA, FRNEEI. The DNA read from the CDR3 is TGTGCCAGCAGACGACAGGGGGCGAATGAACAGTAC. It translates to CASRRQGANEQY. The whole CDR3 protein is CASRRQGANEQYF.

In this sample, this clone turned up once. Gene names refer to mouse genes. Coverage ceases 1 residue before the CDR3 finishes, and the germline J gene fills in the end. The J gene is TRBJ1-4, the V gene TRBV4; 8 bases are a match to TRBD1. Per the germline V gene, CDR1 is LGHDT and CDR2 is YNNKQL (reference sequence). V lost 5 bases and J lost 0; bases outside the gene matches: 5. The CDR3 has 16 amino acids. CDR3 DNA (partial): TGTGCCAGCAGCCCTCACAGGGGGGTTTCCAACGAAAGATTATTT. Translating it yields CASSPHRGVSNERLF. The whole CDR3 region reads CASSPHRGVSNERLFF.

This clone was detected only a few times. The germline and genes are mouse ones. The CDR3 extends 1 residue past the end of the read, so its final part is completed from the germline J gene. J is TRBJ2-1 and V is TRBV4; 10 bases fit TRBD1. Germline values: CDR1 LGHDT, CDR2 YNNKQL (reference sequence). CDR3 length: 15 residues. The trim removed 4 bases at V and 6 bases at J, leaving 6 bases unmatched. The CDR3 sequence is CASSSPGQGSAEQFF. The sequenced CDR3 bases are TGTGCCAGCAGCTCTCCGGGACAGGGGTCTGCTGAGCAGTTC.

Note on this clone: Germline and genes: mouse. The sequenced fragment ends 1 residue before the CDR3 boundary, so the rest is inferred from the germline J gene. This rearrangement joins TRBV31 to TRBJ1-1, with D maybe TRBD1 (5 bases). CDR1 and CDR2 from the germline V gene are GKSSPN and SITVG. Deletions cut 0 bases from V and 3 bases from J, with 11 bases between. This CDR3 spans 14 amino acids. The CDR3 is CAWSLVGGDTEVFF. CDR3 DNA, as far as it was read: TGTGCCTGGAGTCTAGTGGGGGGTGACACAGAAGTCTTC. Complete variable domain (other parts from reference TRBV31 and TRBJ1-1): AQTIHQWPVAEIKAVGSPLSLGCTIKGKSSPNLYWYWQATGGTLQQLFYSITVGQVESVVQLNLSASRPKDDQFILSTEKLLLSHSGFYLCAWSLVGGDTEVFFGKGTRLTVV.

With regard to this clone: Gene names are the mouse ones. The read ends 1 residue early relative to the CDR3; the germline J gene fills the gap. This rearrangement joins TRBV13-2 to TRBJ2-1, with 8 bases lining up with TRBD2. Germline V gene lookup returns CDR1 NNHNN and CDR2 SYGAGS (reference sequence). The CDR3 is 14 residues long. Trimming cost V 5 bases and J 3 bases; bases outside gene matches: 4. The DNA read from the CDR3 is TGTGCCAGCGGGAGACTGGGGATCTATGCTGAGCAGTTC. It translates to CASGRLGIYAEQF. The full CDR3 sequence reads CASGRLGIYAEQFF.

In regard to this clone: Genes and germline come from the mouse. From the germline J gene comes the end of the CDR3, since the read stops 1 residue before it. The V and J genes are TRBV1 and TRBJ1-4, with D unresolved. Trimming shortened V by 3 bases and J by 0 bases, and 11 bases separated the two germline ends. From germline, CDR1 is NSQYPW and CDR2 LRSPGD (reference sequence). The CDR3 contains 16 residues. The sequenced part of the CDR3 DNA is TGCACCTGCAGTGCCCCCCTCAAAGTTTCCAACGAAAGATTATTT. This translates into CTCSAPLKVSNERLF. The full CDR3 sequence reads CTCSAPLKVSNERLFF.

This clone has only a few counts. Mouse names are used for the genes. Read data end 1 residue before the CDR3 end; the end is taken from the germline J gene. The chain recombines TRBV19 with TRBJ1-4, with no clear D. The CDR3 has 15 residues. V dropped 1 base and J dropped 0 bases, with 7 bases sitting between them. Germline values: CDR1 FNHDT, CDR2 SITEND (reference sequence). CDR3 region: CASSINGISNERLFF. CDR3 DNA (partial): TGTGCCAGCAGTATAAACGGAATTTCCAACGAAAGATTATTT. The whole variable domain, filled in from reference TRBV19 and TRBJ1-4, reads GGIITQTPKFLIGQEGQKLTLKCQQNFNHDTMYWYRQDSGKGLRLIYYSITENDLQKGDLSEGYDASREKKSSFSLTVTSAQKNEMAVFLCASSINGISNERLFFGHGTKLSVL.

Turning to this clone: Mouse gene names apply. The CDR3 goes on 1 residue after the read ends, and that part is filled in from the germline J gene. This sequence joins TRBV1 and TRBJ2-4; perhaps TRBD2 as D (7 bases). The germline V and J ends were trimmed by 0 bases and 3 bases, with 7 bases remaining between them. From germline, CDR1 is NSQYPW and CDR2 LRSPGD (reference sequence). This CDR3 comprises 14 residues. This CDR3 reads CTCSAEGGQNTLYF. The CDR3 DNA, read in part, is TGCACCTGCAGTGCAGAGGGGGGCCAAAACACCTTGTAC.

Comments on this clone: Genes and germline are mouse. This CDR3 reads CASSQGQGGNTLYF. Incomplete CDR3 DNA: TGTGCCAGCAGCCAAGGACAGGGTGGAAACACCTTGTAC. This chain connects TRBV5 to TRBJ2-4; 7 bases match TRBD1. The read finishes 1 residue shy of the CDR3 end, and the germline J gene is used to complete it. The CDR3 spans 14 residues. Germline V gene sequence: CDR1 LGHNA, CDR2 YNLKQL (reference sequence). The V and J ends lost 1 base and 5 bases, in that order; junction bases with no gene match: 3.

In this sample, this clone turned up once. Any gene name here is a mouse gene name. The sequenced part of the CDR3 DNA is TGTGGTGCTAGCCCAGGTTGGTCGCCCCTCTAC. The encoded protein is CGASPGWSPLY. The entire CDR3 protein is CGASPGWSPLYF. V and J are TRBV20 and TRBJ1-6; D uncertain. The missing CDR3 end, 1 residue past where the read stops, is filled in from the germline J gene. TRBJ1-6 is an open reading frame whose function is uncertain. This CDR3 has 12 residues. Germline V gene sequence: CDR1 GFQATS, CDR2 STVNSAI. The V gene lost 3 bases and the J gene lost 10 bases, with 10 bases spanning the gap.

For this clone: The genes are named according to mouse. The read ends 1 residue shy of where the CDR3 ends; the end is completed using the germline J gene. V is TRBV13-1 and J is TRBJ1-1; 8 bases align to TRBD1. J gave up 0 bases and V 5 bases, and 3 bases lay outside the gene matches. The CDR3 consists of 14 residues. CDR1 NSHNY and CDR2 SYGAGN come from the germline V gene. CDR3 sequence: CASSVTGANTEVFF. The sequenced CDR3 bases are TGTGCCAGCAGCGTGACAGGGGCAAACACAGAAGTCTTC.

A note on this clone: The gene names here belong to mouse. The observed sequence ends 1 residue before the CDR3 terminus, with the missing tail filled in from the germline J gene. J is TRBJ2-1 and V is TRBV19, with D perhaps given as TRBD1 or TRBD2 (5 bases each). The ends were cut back, 1 base at V and 1 base at J, with 9 bases in the middle. The germline V gene encodes CDR1 FNHDT and CDR2 SITEND (reference sequence). CDR3 length equals 15 residues. Partial CDR3 DNA: TGTGCCAGCAGTATACGGGGACCGAACTATGCTGAGCAGTTC. Protein sequence: CASSIRGPNYAEQF. The complete CDR3 protein is CASSIRGPNYAEQFF.

About this clone itself: Gene names are the mouse ones. The CDR3 sequence: CASGDADRANSDYTF. The sequenced CDR3 bases are TGTGCCAGCGGTGATGCGGACAGGGCAAACTCCGACTACACC. The gene calls are TRBV13-2 and TRBJ1-2, with TRBD1 matching over 8 bases. The sequence runs out 1 residue before the end of the CDR3; the remainder is reconstructed from the germline J gene. The V segment lost 0 bases and the J segment 0 bases; nucleotides outside the gene matches: 1. The CDR3 loop spans 15 amino acids. Germline V gene lookup returns CDR1 NNHNN and CDR2 SYGAGS (reference sequence).

This clone was seen more than once but under ten times. The genes and germline here are from mouse. From the germline J gene comes the end of the CDR3, since the read stops 1 residue before it. The chain is built from TRBV13-1 and TRBJ2-7; weak D call: TRBD1 (5 bases). CDR3 length: 14 amino acids. The V and J ends lost 2 bases and 0 bases respectively, with 9 bases between them. Per the germline V gene, CDR1 is NSHNY and CDR2 is SYGAGN. The CDR3 loop reads CASSEEGSSYEQYF. The sequenced CDR3 bases are TGTGCCAGCAGTGAGGAGGGGAGCTCCTATGAACAGTAC.

For this clone: All gene names here are mouse names. Sequencing ends 1 residue short of the CDR3 end; the germline J gene provides the rest. This chain uses TRBV5 with TRBJ2-3, with D maybe TRBD1 (5 bases). CDR3 size: 16 residues. Trimming took off 0 bases at V and 2 bases at J, with 12 bases between the two ends. CDR1 LGHNA and CDR2 YNLKQL come from the germline V gene (reference sequence). The CDR3 sequence is CASSQDLAGFAETLYF. The part of the CDR3 DNA that was read is TGTGCCAGCAGCCAAGATTTGGCAGGGTTTGCAGAAACGCTGTAT.